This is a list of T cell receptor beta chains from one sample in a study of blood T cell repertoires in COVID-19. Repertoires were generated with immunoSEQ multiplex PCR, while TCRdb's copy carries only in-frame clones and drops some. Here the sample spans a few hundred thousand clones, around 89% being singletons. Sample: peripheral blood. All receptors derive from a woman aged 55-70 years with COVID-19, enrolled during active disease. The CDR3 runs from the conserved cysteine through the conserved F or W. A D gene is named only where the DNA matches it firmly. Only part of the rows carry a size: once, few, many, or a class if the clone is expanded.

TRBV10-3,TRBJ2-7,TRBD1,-,TGTGCCATCGAGAGGACAGGGACCGGAGAAGGCGAGCAGTACTTC,CAIERTGTGEGEQYF
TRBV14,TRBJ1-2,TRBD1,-,TGTGCCAGCAGCCTAGGGACAGGGAGACATGGCTACACCTTC,CASSLGTGRHGYTF
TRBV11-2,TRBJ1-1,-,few,TGTGCCAGCAGCATTCACAGGGAATCGCCGGGCCCTGAAGCTTTCTTT,CASSIHRESPGPEAFF
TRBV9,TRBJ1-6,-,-,TGTGCCAGCAGCGTAACTCAACTCGGGGTTAATTCACCCCTCCACTTT,CASSVTQLGVNSPLHF
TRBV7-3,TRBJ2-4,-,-,TGTGCCAGCAGCTTAAGGCTCTCAGGGTTAGCCAAAAACATTCAGTACTTC,CASSLRLSGLAKNIQYF
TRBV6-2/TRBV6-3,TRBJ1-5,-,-,TGTGCCAGCAGTTACTCAGGGGTGGGCCAGCCCCAGCATTTT,CASSYSGVGQPQHF
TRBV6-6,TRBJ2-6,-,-,TGTGCCAGCAGATCAAGTGGGGCTGATGGGGCCAACGTCCTGACTTTC,CASRSSGADGANVLTF
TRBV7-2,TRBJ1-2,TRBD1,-,TGTGCCAGCAGCCCGCGGGAGGGACAGGGGGCTAGGGGCTACACCTTC,CASSPREGQGARGYTF
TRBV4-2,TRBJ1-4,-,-,TGTGCCAGCAGCCAACTTCTTGCGTCTAATGAAAAACTGTTTTTT,CASSQLLASNEKLFF
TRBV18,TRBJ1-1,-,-,TGTGCCAGCTCACCGTTGGGGGGGATGAACACTGAAGCTTTCTTT,CASSPLGGMNTEAFF
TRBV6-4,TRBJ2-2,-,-,TGTGCCAGCAGTGACGGGGGGACCTCGAACACCGGGGAGCTGTTTTTT,CASSDGGTSNTGELFF
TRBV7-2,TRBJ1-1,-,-,TGTGCCAGCAGCTTGTTCAGGGGAAACACTGAAGCTTTCTTT,CASSLFRGNTEAFF
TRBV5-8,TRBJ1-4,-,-,TGTGCCAGCAGCTTGGTGGGCCCTCCATCAGGAAAACTGTTTTTT,CASSLVGPPSGKLFF
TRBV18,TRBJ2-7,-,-,TGTGCCAGCTCACCAAGGGAGGAGTTCGAGCAGTACTTC,CASSPREEFEQYF
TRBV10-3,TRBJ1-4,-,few,TGTGCCACACAGGGATCAACTAATGAAAAACTGTTTTTT,CATQGSTNEKLFF
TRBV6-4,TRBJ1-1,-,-,TGTGCCAGCAGTGACTCGACCAGGGGAAGCGACACTGAAGCTTTCTTT,CASSDSTRGSDTEAFF
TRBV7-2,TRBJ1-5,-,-,TGTGCCAGCAGCTTATATGGGGGGATTCAGCCCCAGCATTTT,CASSLYGGIQPQHF
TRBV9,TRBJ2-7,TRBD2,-,TGTGCCAGCAGCGGCGGACTAGCGGGGGGGCGACGGGAGCAGTACTTC,CASSGGLAGGRREQYF
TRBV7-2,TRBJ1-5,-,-,TGTGCCAGCAGCTTAGACGGGTATCGGCAGCCCCAGCATTTT,CASSLDGYRQPQHF
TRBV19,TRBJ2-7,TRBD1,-,TGTGCCAGTAGTACGACAGGGGGTTCATGGGAGCAGTACTTC,CASSTTGGSWEQYF
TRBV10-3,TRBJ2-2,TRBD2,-,TGTGCCATCAGTGAGGCGGGGGGGCAGGCCGGGGAGCTGTTTTTT,CAISEAGGQAGELFF
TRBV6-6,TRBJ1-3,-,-,TGTGCCAGCAGTTACGGCGGGGCCGCATTCGGCACCATATATTTT,CASSYGGAAFGTIYF
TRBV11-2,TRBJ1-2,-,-,TGTGCCAGCAGCTTAGACCCGGGAGGTCCTAACTATGGCTACACCTTC,CASSLDPGGPNYGYTF
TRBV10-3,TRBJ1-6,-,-,TGTGCCACCAGGCAGGGGCGTAATTCACCCCTCCACTTT,CATRQGRNSPLHF
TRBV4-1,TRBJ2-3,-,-,TGCGCCAGCAGCCAGGGGCCCCCGGATACGCAGTATTTT,CASSQGPPDTQYF
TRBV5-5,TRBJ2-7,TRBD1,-,TGTGCCAGCAGCTTGTACAGGGGCTCCTACGAGCAGTACTTC,CASSLYRGSYEQYF
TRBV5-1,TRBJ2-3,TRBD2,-,TGCGCCAGCAGCTTGGTGGGACTAGCGGTCCCGGGGGGGTATTTT,CASSLVGLAVPGGYF
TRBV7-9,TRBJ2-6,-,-,TGTGCCAGCAGCTTAGGGGCAGGGGGGAGCGGCTCTGGGGCCAACGTCCTGACTTTC,CASSLGAGGSGSGANVLTF
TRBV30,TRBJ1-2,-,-,TGTGCCTGGTTACAGGACGCTGGCTACACCTTC,CAWLQDAGYTF
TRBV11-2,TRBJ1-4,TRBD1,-,TGTGCCAGCAGCTTAGTTCAGGGGGCTGTTAATGAAAAACTGTTTTTT,CASSLVQGAVNEKLFF
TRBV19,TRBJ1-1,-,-,TGTGCCAGTAGTACGAACGATGGGACCCTCTTGGGGAGGACTGAAGCTTTCTTT,CASSTNDGTLLGRTEAFF
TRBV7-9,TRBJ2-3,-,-,TGTGCCAGCAGCTTTAAACAGCTCACAGATACGCAGTATTTT,CASSFKQLTDTQYF